The subject of this entry is one T cell receptor (beta chain). Its antigen is unknown. Germline V gives CDR1 SGHRS, CDR2 YFSETQ. There are 14 residues in the CDR3. Trimming stripped 0 bases from V and 4 bases from J, with 11 bases between. This specimen belongs to a study of T cell responses to AZD1222 COVID-19 vaccine. Regarding the study as a whole: After the peak T cell response, and only then, were repertoires sampled. Unmutated regions of variants are reportedly targeted by nearly half of spike-specific TCRs.

Using immunoSEQ multiplex PCR, the repertoire was profiled, and TCRdb retains in-frame clones only, with some absent. The sample has tens of thousands of clones, 86% seen once. The sequencing here drew on peripheral blood, taken on day 0 of AZD1222 vaccination. This receptor was obtained from an adult in good health. The V call is TRBV5-1, the J call TRBJ2-7, with D unclear. The CDR3 DNA reads as TGCGCCAGCAGCTTGGGAGCCACCCGATACGAGCAGTACTTC. This encodes CASSLGATRYEQYF.